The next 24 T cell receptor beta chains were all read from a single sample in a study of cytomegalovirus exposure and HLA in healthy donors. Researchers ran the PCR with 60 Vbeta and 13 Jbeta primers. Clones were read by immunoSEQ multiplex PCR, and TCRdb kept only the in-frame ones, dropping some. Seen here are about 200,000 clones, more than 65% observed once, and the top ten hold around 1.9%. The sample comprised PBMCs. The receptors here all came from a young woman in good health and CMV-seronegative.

CDR3 in amino acids: CSVTGLSGGPANYGYTF. DNA of the CDR3: TGCAGCGTTACAGGTCTGTCGGGGGGGCCAGCTAACTATGGCTACACCTTC. The rearrangement joins TRBV29-1 to TRBJ1-2, with D tentatively TRBD1 (6 bases). Trimming removed 5 bases from V and 0 bases from J, with 22 bases in between. The CDR3 totals 17 residues. Germline CDR1 is SQVTM and CDR2 is ANQGSEA.

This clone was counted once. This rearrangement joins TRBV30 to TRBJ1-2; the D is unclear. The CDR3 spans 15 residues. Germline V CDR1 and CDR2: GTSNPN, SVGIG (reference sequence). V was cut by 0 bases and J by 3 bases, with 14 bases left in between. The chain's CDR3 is CAWSVGRAGDYGYTF. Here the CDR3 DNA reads TGTGCCTGGAGTGTCGGAAGAGCCGGGGACTATGGCTACACCTTC.

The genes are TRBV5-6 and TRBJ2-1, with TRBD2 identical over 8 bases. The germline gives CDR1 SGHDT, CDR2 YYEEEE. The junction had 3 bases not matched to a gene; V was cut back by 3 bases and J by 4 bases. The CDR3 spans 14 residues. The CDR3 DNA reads TGTGCCAGCAGCTCTTTAGCGGGGTACAATGAGCAGTTCTTC. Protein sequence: CASSSLAGYNEQFF.

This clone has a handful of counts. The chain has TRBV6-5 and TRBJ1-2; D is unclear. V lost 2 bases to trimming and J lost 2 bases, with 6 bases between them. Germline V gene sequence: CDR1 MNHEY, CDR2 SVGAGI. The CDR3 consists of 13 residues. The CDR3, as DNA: TGTGCCAGCAGTTACCCAGGAAACTATGGCTACACCTTC. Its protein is CASSYPGNYGYTF.

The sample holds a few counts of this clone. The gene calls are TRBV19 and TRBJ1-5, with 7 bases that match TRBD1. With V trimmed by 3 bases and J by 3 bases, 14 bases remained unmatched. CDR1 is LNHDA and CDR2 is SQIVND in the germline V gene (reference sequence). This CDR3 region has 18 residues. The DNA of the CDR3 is TGTGCCAGTAGTATCCCCCGAGGGGGCAGAAGAGACAATCAGCCCCAGCATTTT. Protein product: CASSIPRGGRRDNQPQHF.

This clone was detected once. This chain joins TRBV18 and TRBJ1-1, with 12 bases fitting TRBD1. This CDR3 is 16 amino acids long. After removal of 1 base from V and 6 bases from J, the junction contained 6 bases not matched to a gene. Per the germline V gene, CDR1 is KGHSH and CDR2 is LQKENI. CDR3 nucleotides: TGTGCCAGCTCACCACTCCTGGGACAGGGGGCTGCTGAAGCTTTCTTT. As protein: CASSPLLGQGAAEAFF.

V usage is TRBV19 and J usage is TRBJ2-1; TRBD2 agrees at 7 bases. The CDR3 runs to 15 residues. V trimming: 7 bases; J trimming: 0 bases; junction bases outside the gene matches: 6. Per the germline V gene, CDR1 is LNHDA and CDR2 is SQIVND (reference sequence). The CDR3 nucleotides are TGTGCCAGTACACTAGCGTCGAGCTCCTACAATGAGCAGTTCTTC. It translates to CASTLASSSYNEQFF.

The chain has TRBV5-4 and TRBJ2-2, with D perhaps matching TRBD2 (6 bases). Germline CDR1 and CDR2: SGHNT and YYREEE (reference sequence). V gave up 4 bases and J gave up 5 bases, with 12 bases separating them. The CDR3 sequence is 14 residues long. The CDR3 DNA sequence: TGTGCCAGCAGCACCTTAAGCGGGACCGGGGAGCTGTTTTTT. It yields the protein CASSTLSGTGELFF.

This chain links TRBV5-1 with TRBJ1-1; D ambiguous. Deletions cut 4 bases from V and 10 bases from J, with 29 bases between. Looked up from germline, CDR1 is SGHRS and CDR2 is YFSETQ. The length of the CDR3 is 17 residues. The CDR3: CASSPLRMGSTREGAFF. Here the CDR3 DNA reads TGCGCCAGCAGCCCCCTGCGAATGGGCTCGACCCGTGAGGGAGCTTTCTTT.

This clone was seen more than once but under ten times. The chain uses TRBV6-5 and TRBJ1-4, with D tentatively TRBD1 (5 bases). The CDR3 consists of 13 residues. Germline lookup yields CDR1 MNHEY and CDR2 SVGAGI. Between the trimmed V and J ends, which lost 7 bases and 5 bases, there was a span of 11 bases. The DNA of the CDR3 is TGTGCCAGCACTCGGGACTTAAATGAAAAACTGTTTTTT. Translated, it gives CASTRDLNEKLFF.

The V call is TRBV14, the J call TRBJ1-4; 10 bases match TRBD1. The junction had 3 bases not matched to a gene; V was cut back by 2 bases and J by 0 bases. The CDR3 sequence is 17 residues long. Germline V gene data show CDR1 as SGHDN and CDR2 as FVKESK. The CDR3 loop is CASSQRDRGTTNEKLFF. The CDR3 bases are TGTGCCAGCAGCCAAAGGGACAGGGGAACAACTAATGAAAAACTGTTTTTT.

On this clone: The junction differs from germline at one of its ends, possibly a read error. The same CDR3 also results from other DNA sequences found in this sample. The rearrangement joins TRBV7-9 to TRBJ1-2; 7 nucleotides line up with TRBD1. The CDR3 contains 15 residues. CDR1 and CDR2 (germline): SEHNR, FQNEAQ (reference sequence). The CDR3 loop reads CASSSRTGPNYGYTF. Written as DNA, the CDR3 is TGCGCCAGCAGCTCCCGGACAGGTCCAAACTATGGCTACACCTTC.

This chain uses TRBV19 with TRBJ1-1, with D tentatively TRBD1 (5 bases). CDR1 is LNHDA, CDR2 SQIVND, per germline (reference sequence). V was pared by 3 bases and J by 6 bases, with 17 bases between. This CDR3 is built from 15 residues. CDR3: CASSMGGTRGSEAFF. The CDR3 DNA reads TGTGCCAGTAGTATGGGGGGGACCCGGGGCTCTGAAGCTTTCTTT.

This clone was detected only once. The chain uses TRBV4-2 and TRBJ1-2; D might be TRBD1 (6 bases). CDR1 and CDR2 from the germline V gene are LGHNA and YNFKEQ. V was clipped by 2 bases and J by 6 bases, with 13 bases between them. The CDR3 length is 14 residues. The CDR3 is CASSQQQGSDGYTF. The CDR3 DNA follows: TGTGCCAGCAGCCAACAACAGGGTAGTGATGGCTACACCTTC.

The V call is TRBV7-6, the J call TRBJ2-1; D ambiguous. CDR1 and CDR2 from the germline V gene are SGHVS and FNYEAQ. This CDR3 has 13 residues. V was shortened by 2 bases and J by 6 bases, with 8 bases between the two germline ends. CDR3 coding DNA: TGTGCCAGCAGCTTACCGCCCGGCAATGAGCAGTTCTTC. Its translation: CASSLPPGNEQFF.

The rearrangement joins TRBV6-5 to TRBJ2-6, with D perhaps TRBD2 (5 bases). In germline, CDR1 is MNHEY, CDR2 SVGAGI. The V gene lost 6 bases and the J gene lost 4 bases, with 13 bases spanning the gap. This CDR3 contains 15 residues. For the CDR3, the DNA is TGTGCCAGCAGGTCCGAGGGCTCAGGGGCCAACGTCCTGACTTTC. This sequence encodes CASRSEGSGANVLTF.

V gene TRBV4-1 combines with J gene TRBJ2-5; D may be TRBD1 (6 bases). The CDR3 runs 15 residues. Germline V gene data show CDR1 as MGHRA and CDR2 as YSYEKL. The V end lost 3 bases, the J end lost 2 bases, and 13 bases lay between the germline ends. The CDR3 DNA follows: TGCGCCAGCAGCCAGGGCCCAGGGGAACAAGAGACCCAGTACTTC. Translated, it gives CASSQGPGEQETQYF.

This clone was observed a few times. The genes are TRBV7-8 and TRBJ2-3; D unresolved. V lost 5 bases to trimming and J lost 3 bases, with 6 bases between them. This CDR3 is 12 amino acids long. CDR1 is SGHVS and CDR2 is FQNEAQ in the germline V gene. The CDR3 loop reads CASSISTDTQYF. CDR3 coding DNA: TGTGCCAGCAGCATATCGACAGATACGCAGTATTTT.

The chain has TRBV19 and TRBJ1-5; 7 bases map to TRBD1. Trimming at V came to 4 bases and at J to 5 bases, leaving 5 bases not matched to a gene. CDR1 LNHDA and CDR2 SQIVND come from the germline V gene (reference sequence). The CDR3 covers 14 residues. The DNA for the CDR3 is TGTGCCAGTAGTACGGAACAGGGGTATCAGCCCCAGCATTTT. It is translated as CASSTEQGYQPQHF.

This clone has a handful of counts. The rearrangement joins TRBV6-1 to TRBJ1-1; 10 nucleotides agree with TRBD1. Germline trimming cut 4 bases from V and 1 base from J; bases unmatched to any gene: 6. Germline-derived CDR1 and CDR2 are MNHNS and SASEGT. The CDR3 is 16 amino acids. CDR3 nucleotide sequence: TGTGCCAGCAGTGCCCGGACAGGGGGAACGAACACTGAAGCTTTCTTT. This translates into CASSARTGGTNTEAFF.

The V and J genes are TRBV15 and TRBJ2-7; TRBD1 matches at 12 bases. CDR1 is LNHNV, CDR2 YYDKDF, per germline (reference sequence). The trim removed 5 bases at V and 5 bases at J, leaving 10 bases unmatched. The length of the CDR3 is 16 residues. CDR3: CATSSPPGQGAHEQYF. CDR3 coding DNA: TGTGCCACCAGCTCGCCACCGGGACAGGGGGCCCACGAGCAGTACTTC.

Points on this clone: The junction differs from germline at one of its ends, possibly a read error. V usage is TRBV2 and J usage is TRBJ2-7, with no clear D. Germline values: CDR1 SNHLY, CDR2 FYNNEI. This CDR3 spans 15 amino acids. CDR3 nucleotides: TGTGCCAGCAGTGAAGGGTTGACATATCCCTACGAGCAGTGCTTC. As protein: CASSEGLTYPYEQCF.

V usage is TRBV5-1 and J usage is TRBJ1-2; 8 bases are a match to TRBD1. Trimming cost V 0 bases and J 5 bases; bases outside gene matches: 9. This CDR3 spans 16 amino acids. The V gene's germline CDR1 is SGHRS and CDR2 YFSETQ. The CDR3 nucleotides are TGCGCCAGCAGCTTGGGGTTATTTGGGACAGGATATGGCTACACCTTC. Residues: CASSLGLFGTGYGYTF.

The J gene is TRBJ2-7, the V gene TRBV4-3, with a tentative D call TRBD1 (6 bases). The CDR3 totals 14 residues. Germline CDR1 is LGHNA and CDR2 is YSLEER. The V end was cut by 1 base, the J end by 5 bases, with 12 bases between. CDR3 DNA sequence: TGCGCCAGCAGCCAAGGAGGGCACAGGGACGAGCAGTACTTC. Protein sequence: CASSQGGHRDEQYF.